What follows is one T cell receptor beta chain and its context. Trimming cost V 4 bases and J 5 bases; bases outside gene matches: 5. Germline values: CDR1 KGHSH, CDR2 LQKENI. The CDR3 has 13 residues. The data were produced by immunoSEQ multiplex PCR, yet TCRdb's version contains in-frame clones alone and is incomplete. The repertoire holds about 100,000 clones, more than 90% seen once, with 0.22% in the top ten. These data come from a study of technical replicates of blood from a handful of donors. The J gene is TRBJ2-7, the V gene TRBV18; 7 nucleotides agree with TRBD1. The sequenced sample consisted of T cells isolated from PBMCs. The TCR sequence derives from a human donor in good health. DNA of the CDR3: TGTGCCAGCTCACAGACAGGGTCGAACGAGCAGTACTTC. It encodes CASSQTGSNEQYF.